Sequencing of this TCR beta chain was carried out in a study of HIV-infected patients and healthy controls. Study at large: CD8 counts did not change consistently during early therapy; the CD4:CD8 ratio climbed slightly.

The study's findings and limits: MAIT alpha-chain CDR3s were frequent in healthy controls, depleted in HIV+.

cDNA was made from approximately 0.55 ug RNA using alpha and beta constant primers. Alpha and beta chain libraries were made separately by chain-specific third strand synthesis with multiplexing indices. MiXCR, run by TCRdb on the 5' RACE reads, gives a single entry per CDR3 protein. The table shows approximately 7,600 distinct CDR3 sequences, with more than 8% occurring only once. CDR1 MNHEY and CDR2 SVGAGI come from the germline V gene. This CDR3 spans 16 amino acids. Trimming left V 0 bases short and J 9 bases short, with 18 bases between. This clonotype turned up a few times. Its antigen is not known. The repertoire came from unfractionated whole blood and reflected all unsorted peripheral T cells.

The specimen was blood, collected before antiretroviral therapy. The TCR was taken from an adult with HIV infection. The chain links TRBV6-5 to TRBJ1-5; D may be TRBD1 (6 bases). The CDR3 DNA sequence: TGTGCCAGCAGTTACTCGGCCCAAACAGGGCTACGGCCCCAGCATTTT. It codes for CASSYSAQTGLRPQHF.